The 7 T cell receptor beta chains below come from one sample, sequenced in a study of shared clonotypes between healthy human individuals. CD45RO-negative, CCR7-selected cells formed the naive CD8 fraction, which excluded terminally differentiated effector memory CD45RA+ cells. TCRdb's table, derived via immunoSEQ multiplex PCR, lists solely in-frame clones and lacks some. Among roughly 2 million clones, roughly 95% were seen once, and the ten largest hold about 1.1%. Sequencing was done on a sample of naive CD8+ T cells sorted from blood. The receptors stem from a man aged 18 to 35 in good health.

V is TRBV4-3 and J is TRBJ2-3, with 8 bases fitting TRBD1. Germline assignment: CDR1 LGHNA and CDR2 YSLEER. The CDR3 has 17 residues. Trimming removed 0 bases from V and 5 bases from J; junction bases left unmatched: 10. In DNA form, the CDR3 reads TGCGCCAGCAGCCAAGATATGGCAGGGGGCGAAGGAGATACGCAGTATTTT. Translating gives CASSQDMAGGEGDTQYF.

The chain employs TRBV18 and TRBJ1-3; tentative D call: TRBD1 (6 bases). The V end lost 0 bases, the J end lost 0 bases, and 12 bases lay between the germline ends. CDR1 is KGHSH, CDR2 LQKENI, per germline. The CDR3 runs to 17 residues. The CDR3 DNA is TGTGCCAGCTCACCACCCCCAGGGGTCCTCTCTGGAAACACCATATATTTT. This translates into CASSPPPGVLSGNTIYF.

The V gene is TRBV11-3, the J gene TRBJ2-2; D gene uncertain. The CDR3 spans 17 residues. The V end was cut by 1 base, the J end by 0 bases, with 12 bases between. The germline CDR1 and CDR2 sequences are SGHNT and YENEEA. CDR3 amino acids: CASSLGALEANTGELFF. The CDR3 nucleotides read TGTGCCAGCAGCTTAGGTGCTTTAGAAGCGAACACCGGGGAGCTGTTTTTT.

The chain couples TRBV19 to TRBJ2-3; D might be TRBD2 (5 bases). Germline CDR1 reads LNHDA; CDR2 reads SQIVND (reference sequence). V was shortened by 3 bases and J by 0 bases, with 19 bases between the two germline ends. There are 18 residues in the CDR3. CDR3 residues: CASSMGSWAADSTDTQYF. The CDR3 DNA reads TGTGCCAGTAGTATGGGGAGCTGGGCGGCAGATAGCACAGATACGCAGTATTTT.

This CDR3 reads CASSFAGPLTYEQYF. The CDR3 DNA is TGTGCCAGCAGCTTCGCGGGGCCGTTAACCTACGAGCAGTACTTC. The chain has TRBV5-5 and TRBJ2-7, with D maybe TRBD2 (6 bases). Per the germline V gene, CDR1 is SGHKS and CDR2 is YYEKEE (reference sequence). The V gene lost 2 bases and the J gene lost 2 bases, with 14 bases spanning the gap. This CDR3 contains 15 residues.

This clone was seen only once. The genes are TRBV25-1 and TRBJ1-2; TRBD1 aligns across 8 bases. Germline loops: CDR1 MGHDK, CDR2 SYGVNS. V was clipped by 5 bases and J by 1 base; unmatched bases: 3. This CDR3 comprises 14 residues. CDR3 in DNA: TGTGCCAGCAGTTACAGGGGGAGTAACTATGGCTACACCTTC. Its protein product is CASSYRGSNYGYTF.

The chain is built from TRBV7-6 and TRBJ1-4; the D is unclear. The V gene's germline CDR1 is SGHVS and CDR2 FNYEAQ. This CDR3 has 15 amino acids. V was clipped by 5 bases and J by 6 bases, with 16 bases between them. The DNA of the CDR3 is TGTGCCAGCAGCCAGGTGGCGTGGGAGGATGAAAAACTGTTTTTT. Translated, it gives CASSQVAWEDEKLFF.